The 31 T cell receptor beta chains reported below all come from one sample, sequenced in a study of cytomegalovirus exposure and HLA in healthy donors (dated by TCRdb to 2017 to 2019). Libraries were prepared through the immunoSEQ multiplex PCR assay. For the multiplex PCR, a mixture combining 60 forward primers for TCR Vbeta segments and 13 reverse primers for TCR Jbeta segments was used. Imported from immuneACCESS, the table was reduced by TCRdb to in-frame sequences with V and J called. These copies leave out some clones; in studies compared against another copy, an unresolved V gene accounts for under half, and the cause of the remainder is not known. Here the sample has around 200,000 clones; under 70% occur a single time. The ten biggest clones cover 2.6% of the sample. What was sequenced was PBMCs. The origin of the receptors is a man aged 35 to 55 in good health and CMV-seropositive.

This clone was counted a few times. The chain combines TRBV13 with TRBJ1-3; no clear D gene. The CDR3 totals 14 residues. Between the trimmed V and J ends, which lost 4 bases and 0 bases, there was a span of 7 bases. Germline V gene lookup returns CDR1 PRHDT and CDR2 FYEKMQ (reference sequence). In DNA form, the CDR3 reads TGTGCCAGCAGCTCCCACAGCTCTGGAAACACCATATATTTT. Protein product: CASSSHSSGNTIYF. Combining the CDR3 with reference TRBV13 and TRBJ1-3 gives the whole variable domain AAGVIQSPRHLIKEKRETATLKCYPIPRHDTVYWYQQGPGQDPQFLISFYEKMQSDKGSIPDRFSAQQFSDYHSELNMSSLELGDSALYFCASSSHSSGNTIYFGEGSWLTVV.

V usage is TRBV4-1 and J usage is TRBJ1-6, with 7 bases matching TRBD1. The length of the CDR3 is 16 residues. From germline, CDR1 is MGHRA and CDR2 YSYEKL. V trimming: 0 bases; J trimming: 6 bases; junction bases outside the gene matches: 5. The CDR3 here is CASSQEGNRGNSPLHF. In nucleotides, the CDR3 is TGCGCCAGCAGCCAAGAGGGTAACAGGGGTAATTCACCCCTCCACTTT.

This sequence joins TRBV7-2 and TRBJ2-3; no definite D call. This CDR3 is built from 12 residues. Germline CDR1 and CDR2: SGHTA and FQGNSA. V was cut by 5 bases and J by 4 bases, with 7 bases left in between. CDR3 coding DNA: TGTGCCAGCAGCGAACAGTCAGATACGCAGTATTTT. This sequence encodes CASSEQSDTQYF.

The chain is built from TRBV27 and TRBJ2-2; perhaps TRBD2 as D (7 bases). CDR1 is MNHEY and CDR2 is SMNVEV in the germline V gene (reference sequence). V gave up 6 bases and J gave up 3 bases, with 14 bases separating them. The CDR3 sequence is 15 residues long. The CDR3 sequence: CASSFGGADTGELFF. DNA of the CDR3: TGTGCCAGCAGCTTTGGGGGGGCCGACACCGGGGAGCTGTTTTTT.

Here the CDR3 reads CASSLGIGETQYF. The CDR3 DNA follows: TGCGCCAGCAGCTTAGGCATCGGGGAGACCCAGTACTTC. The chain joins TRBV5-1 to TRBJ2-5; D is unresolved. The germline V and J ends were trimmed by 2 bases and 5 bases, with 10 bases remaining between them. The length of the CDR3 is 13 residues. Per the germline V gene, CDR1 is SGHRS and CDR2 is YFSETQ.

The J gene is TRBJ1-1, the V gene TRBV18; tentative D call: TRBD1 (5 bases). V gave up 2 bases and J gave up 4 bases, with 8 bases separating them. The CDR3 covers 13 residues. From germline, CDR1 is KGHSH and CDR2 LQKENI. CDR3 loop: CASSPKGPTEAFF. CDR3 DNA: TGTGCCAGCTCACCAAAGGGGCCCACTGAAGCTTTCTTT. The whole variable domain, remainder taken from reference TRBV18 and TRBJ1-1, is NAGVMQNPRHLVRRRGQEARLRCSPMKGHSHVYWYRQLPEEGLKFMVYLQKENIIDESGMPKERFSAEFPKEGPSILRIQQVVRGDSAAYFCASSPKGPTEAFFGQGTRLTVV.

The chain carries TRBV6-5 and TRBJ2-5, with a possible D match to TRBD2 (7 bases). V dropped 8 bases and J dropped 1 base, with 11 bases sitting between them. CDR1 is MNHEY, CDR2 SVGAGI, per germline. The CDR3 contains 13 residues. The CDR3 sequence: CASCGGFQETQYF. Written as DNA, the CDR3 is TGTGCCAGCTGCGGGGGCTTCCAAGAGACCCAGTACTTC.

The chain joins TRBV5-4 to TRBJ2-2; 7 bases fit TRBD1. V lost 5 bases to trimming and J lost 0 bases; unmatched junction nucleotides: 10. CDR3 length equals 17 residues. CDR1 and CDR2 (germline): SGHNT, YYREEE (reference sequence). This CDR3 is CASSPAPGQSNTGELFF. The CDR3 nucleotides read TGTGCCAGCAGTCCTGCTCCGGGACAGTCGAACACCGGGGAGCTGTTTTTT. Using reference TRBV5-4 and TRBJ2-2 for the parts outside the CDR3, the full variable domain is ETGVTQSPTHLIKTRGQQVTLRCSSQSGHNTVSWYQQALGQGPQFIFQYYREEENGRGNFPPRFSGLQFPNYSSELNVNALELDDSALYLCASSPAPGQSNTGELFFGEGSRLTVL.

This chain joins TRBV5-5 and TRBJ2-7, with 7 nucleotides matching TRBD1. CDR3 length: 15 amino acids. From germline, CDR1 is SGHKS and CDR2 YYEKEE (reference sequence). Trimming removed 1 base from V and 1 base from J; junction bases left unmatched: 5. The CDR3 loop reads CASSLSMTGSYEQYF. CDR3 in DNA: TGTGCCAGCAGCTTGTCGATGACAGGGTCCTACGAGCAGTACTTC.

The rearrangement joins TRBV2 to TRBJ1-5, with 10 bases matching TRBD1. CDR3 length equals 16 residues. Trimming took 5 bases from V and 5 from J; bases not matched to a gene: 9. The germline gives CDR1 SNHLY, CDR2 FYNNEI. DNA for the CDR3: TGTGCCAGCAGTTCTGACAGGGGGCCACCCTATCAGCCCCAGCATTTT. This codes for CASSSDRGPPYQPQHF. Full variable domain (remainder filled in from reference TRBV2 and TRBJ1-5): EPEVTQTPSHQVTQMGQEVILRCVPISNHLYFYWYRQILGQKVEFLVSFYNNEISEKSEIFDDQFSVERPDGSNFTLKIRSTKLEDSAMYFCASSSDRGPPYQPQHFGDGTRLSIL.

This clone appeared once. The genes are TRBV6-6 and TRBJ2-1, with D possibly TRBD2 on 6 matching bases. Germline assignment: CDR1 MNHNY and CDR2 SVGAGI (reference sequence). Trimming took 7 bases from V and 9 from J, leaving 16 bases between them. There are 13 residues in the CDR3. The CDR3 reads CASTLRGTGEQFF. DNA of the CDR3: TGTGCCAGCACCCTACGGGGGACCGGTGAGCAGTTCTTC.

A word on this clone: The junction differs from germline at one of its ends, possibly a read error. This chain joins TRBV6-5 and TRBJ2-5, with 7 bases aligning to TRBD1. The J call may be incorrect, as the DNA end agrees better with TRBJ2-7. CDR1 is MNHEY, CDR2 SVGAGI, per germline. CDR3 size: 13 residues. The CDR3, as DNA: TGTGTCAGCAGTTCGACAGGGATCCACGAGCAGTACTTC. Amino acid sequence: CVSSSTGIHEQYF.

This clone has more than one count but fewer than ten. V is TRBV19 and J is TRBJ1-6, with D possibly being TRBD1 (6 bases). The CDR3 runs 18 residues. Per the germline V gene, CDR1 is LNHDA and CDR2 is SQIVND (reference sequence). V lost 2 bases to trimming and J lost 1 base, with 15 bases between them. The DNA for the CDR3 is TGTGCCAGTAGTATACGGGCAGGGGTGCGATCCTATAATTCACCCCTCCACTTT. Translating it yields CASSIRAGVRSYNSPLHF. The full variable domain, its missing parts supplied by reference TRBV19 and TRBJ1-6, is DGGITQSPKYLFRKEGQNVTLSCEQNLNHDAMYWYRQDPGQGLRLIYYSQIVNDFQKGDIAEGYSVSREKKESFPLTVTSAQKNPTAFYLCASSIRAGVRSYNSPLHFGNGTRLTVT.

The chain couples TRBV2 to TRBJ2-7; TRBD1 matches at 8 bases. Trimming took 6 bases from V and 4 from J; bases not matched to a gene: 5. The CDR3 is 13 amino acids. Germline V gene lookup returns CDR1 SNHLY and CDR2 FYNNEI. The chain's CDR3 is CASRGQGRYEQYF. For the CDR3, the DNA is TGTGCCAGCAGAGGACAGGGAAGATACGAGCAGTACTTC.

The V call is TRBV28, the J call TRBJ2-7; D is perhaps TRBD1 (6 bases). The CDR3 spans 14 residues. CDR1 and CDR2 (germline): MDHEN, SYDVKM. Trimming removed 6 bases at V and 2 bases at J, with 14 bases between. The chain's CDR3 is CASSLQGPPYEQYF. CDR3 nucleotide sequence: TGTGCCAGCAGCTTACAGGGTCCCCCCTACGAGCAGTACTTC.

This chain links TRBV6-5 with TRBJ1-1; 9 positions match TRBD1. The CDR3 loop spans 13 amino acids. Germline CDR1 reads MNHEY; CDR2 reads SVGAGI. V trimming: 6 bases; J trimming: 4 bases; junction bases outside the gene matches: 3. DNA of the CDR3: TGTGCCAGCAGCACGACAGGGGGCACTGAAGCTTTCTTT. Its protein product is CASSTTGGTEAFF.

This chain joins TRBV7-2 and TRBJ2-7; TRBD1 matches 8 bases. The V and J ends lost 6 bases and 4 bases, in that order; junction bases with no gene match: 8. Germline lookup yields CDR1 SGHTA and CDR2 FQGNSA. This CDR3 has 14 residues. Written as DNA, the CDR3 is TGTGCCAGCAGTGGGGGGACAGGACCTTACGAGCAGTACTTC. Its translation is CASSGGTGPYEQYF.

This clone was counted a few times. V is TRBV7-2 and J is TRBJ2-3; 9 bases align to TRBD1. Germline V gene lookup returns CDR1 SGHTA and CDR2 FQGNSA. V was clipped by 3 bases and J by 6 bases; unmatched bases: 7. CDR3 size: 15 residues. CDR3 in amino acids: CASSLGDRVWDTQYF. The CDR3 DNA is TGTGCCAGCAGCTTGGGGGACAGGGTATGGGATACGCAGTATTTT. Supplemented by reference TRBV7-2 and TRBJ2-3, the full variable domain reads GAGVSQSPSNKVTEKGKDVELRCDPISGHTALYWYRQSLGQGLEFLIYFQGNSAPDKSGLPSDRFSAERTGGSVSTLTIQRTQQEDSAVYLCASSLGDRVWDTQYFGPGTRLTVL.

V is TRBV19 and J is TRBJ2-2, with D tentatively TRBD2 (6 bases). The CDR3 consists of 16 residues. Germline-derived CDR1 and CDR2 are LNHDA and SQIVND (reference sequence). V was trimmed by 8 bases and J by 0 bases, leaving 16 bases between them. The DNA for the CDR3 is TGTGCCAGTGGAGGGTTGACACTAACGAACACCGGGGAGCTGTTTTTT. Its translation: CASGGLTLTNTGELFF.

A single count supports this clone. This chain connects TRBV5-1 to TRBJ2-7, with TRBD1 matching 10 bases. In germline, CDR1 is SGHRS, CDR2 YFSETQ. Germline trimming cut 4 bases from V and 4 bases from J; bases unmatched to any gene: 5. The CDR3 is 14 residues long. CDR3 in DNA: TGCGCCAGCAGCAGGGACAGGGGAAAGTACGAGCAGTACTTC. This gives the protein CASSRDRGKYEQYF.

The V and J genes are TRBV19 and TRBJ1-1; D gene unclear. Germline V gives CDR1 LNHDA, CDR2 SQIVND (reference sequence). V dropped 1 base and J dropped 6 bases, with 12 bases sitting between them. This CDR3 comprises 14 residues. The CDR3, as DNA: TGTGCCAGTAGTATAGCTCCGGGTGTCGCTGAAGCTTTCTTT. This codes for CASSIAPGVAEAFF.

The V call is TRBV27, the J call TRBJ1-1, with D unresolved. CDR1 and CDR2 (germline): MNHEY, SMNVEV (reference sequence). The CDR3 extends over 18 amino acids. V was trimmed by 0 bases and J by 0 bases, leaving 17 bases between them. The CDR3 protein is CASSLSRAARWMNTEAFF. DNA of the CDR3: TGTGCCAGCAGTTTATCGAGGGCTGCCCGATGGATGAACACTGAAGCTTTCTTT.

This chain uses TRBV7-9 with TRBJ2-7; 10 bases are a match to TRBD2. Per germline, CDR1 SEHNR and CDR2 FQNEAQ (reference sequence). The CDR3 loop spans 14 amino acids. The junction had 6 bases not matched to a gene; V was cut back by 6 bases and J by 4 bases. As DNA, the CDR3 is TGTGCCAGCAGTAGAACTAGCGGGGATTACGAGCAGTACTTC. It specifies CASSRTSGDYEQYF.

The CDR3 DNA reads as TGTGCCAGCAGCTTGTCCCTAGCGGGGGGGAGGGAGACCCAGTACTTC. It encodes CASSLSLAGGRETQYF. The chain is built from TRBV5-4 and TRBJ2-5; 12 positions agree with TRBD2. CDR1 and CDR2 (germline): SGHNT, YYREEE (reference sequence). The CDR3 totals 16 residues. Losses at the gene ends were 1 base for V and 5 bases for J; bases not matched to a gene: 6.

The gene calls are TRBV12-5 and TRBJ1-5, with D possibly being TRBD1 (5 bases). In germline, CDR1 is LGHNT, CDR2 FRNRAP. The CDR3 contains 13 residues. V lost 11 bases and J 6 bases, leaving 17 bases between the germline ends. DNA of the CDR3: TGTGCTTCTTCCGGGGGGGGAGGTCAGCCCCAGCATTTT. Amino acid sequence: CASSGGGGQPQHF.

The gene calls are TRBV6-6 and TRBJ2-2; 7 positions agree with TRBD1. The CDR3 contains 15 residues. The ends lost 6 bases at V and 6 bases at J; junction bases unmatched: 10. CDR1 MNHNY and CDR2 SVGAGI come from the germline V gene (reference sequence). In DNA, the CDR3 is TGTGCCAGCAGGACTACAGGGGAAGGATCCGGGGAGCTGTTTTTT. Translating gives CASRTTGEGSGELFF.

The CDR3 nucleotides read TGTGCCAGCAGCTTAGCGGGGGGGAGCTACGAGCAGTACTTC. As protein: CASSLAGGSYEQYF. This chain links TRBV7-6 with TRBJ2-7; 7 bases are shared with TRBD2. Germline CDR1 is SGHVS and CDR2 is FNYEAQ. This CDR3 comprises 14 residues. V shed 0 bases and J 3 bases; nucleotides not matched to a gene: 2.

V usage is TRBV6-1 and J usage is TRBJ2-3; TRBD2 might be the D (7 bases). The CDR3 sequence is 16 residues long. Germline V gene data show CDR1 as MNHNS and CDR2 as SASEGT. Trimming cost V 3 bases and J 3 bases, with 16 bases left between them. Here the CDR3 DNA reads TGTGCCAGCAGTGAGCGGGGGCAGGGAAGAACAGATACGCAGTATTTT. Protein product: CASSERGQGRTDTQYF.

The V gene is TRBV5-1, the J gene TRBJ2-5, with D possibly matching TRBD2 (6 bases). V lost 3 bases and J lost 1, with 10 bases in between. This CDR3 is 14 amino acids long. Germline V gene lookup returns CDR1 SGHRS and CDR2 YFSETQ. The CDR3 is CASSYQTSQETQYF. The CDR3 DNA is TGCGCCAGCAGCTACCAGACTAGCCAAGAGACCCAGTACTTC.

The chain links TRBV5-1 to TRBJ1-2, with 9 bases identical to TRBD1. The V and J ends lost 4 bases and 3 bases, in that order; junction bases with no gene match: 4. Germline V gene sequence: CDR1 SGHRS, CDR2 YFSETQ. The CDR3 sequence is 14 residues long. CDR3 sequence reads: CASSPRTGDYGYTF. CDR3 DNA: TGCGCCAGCAGCCCCAGGACAGGGGACTATGGCTACACCTTC.

The chain couples TRBV28 to TRBJ2-7; 9 nucleotides align to TRBD2. The trim removed 6 bases at V and 3 bases at J, leaving 6 bases unmatched. The CDR3 spans 14 residues. CDR1 and CDR2 from the germline V gene are MDHEN and SYDVKM. The CDR3 region is CASSFSGGVYEQYF. The CDR3 nucleotides are TGTGCCAGCAGCTTTAGCGGGGGAGTCTACGAGCAGTACTTC.